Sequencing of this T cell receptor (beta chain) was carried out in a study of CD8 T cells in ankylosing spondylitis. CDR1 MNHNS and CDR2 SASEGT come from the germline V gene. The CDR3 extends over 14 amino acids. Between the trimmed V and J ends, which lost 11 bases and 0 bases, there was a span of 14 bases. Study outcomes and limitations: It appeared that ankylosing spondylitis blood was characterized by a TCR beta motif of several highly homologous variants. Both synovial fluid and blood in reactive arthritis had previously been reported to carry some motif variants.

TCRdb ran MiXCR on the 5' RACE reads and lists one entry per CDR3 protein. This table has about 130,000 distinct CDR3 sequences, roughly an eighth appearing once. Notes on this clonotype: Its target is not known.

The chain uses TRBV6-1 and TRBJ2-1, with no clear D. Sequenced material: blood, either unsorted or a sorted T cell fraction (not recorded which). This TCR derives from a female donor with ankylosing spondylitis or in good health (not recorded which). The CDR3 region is CACGRSSSYNEQFF. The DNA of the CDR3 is TGTGCCTGTGGCAGGTCGAGCTCCTACAATGAGCAGTTCTTC.